The rows below give T cell receptor beta chains drawn from one sample of a study of blood T cell repertoires in COVID-19. The assay was immunoSEQ multiplex PCR, and TCRdb's table has in-frame clones only and misses some. This sample yields 150,000 to 200,000 clones, of which approximately 86% are seen a single time; 2.7% belongs to the top ten. The sequenced sample was peripheral blood. These receptors came from a man aged 35 to 55 with active or convalescent COVID-19. The CDR3 runs from the conserved cysteine through the conserved F or W. The order of the fields is clone size, J gene, V gene, D gene, CDR3 length, CDR3 protein, CDR3 DNA. D genes are given only for firm matches. Some rows mark clone size as missing; the rest say once, few, many or name a class of expanded clone.

abundance: NA
j_gene: TRBJ1-5
v_gene: TRBV6-6
d_gene: NA
len: 14
CDR3aa: CASSWQGGGQPQHF
CDR3nt: TGTGCCAGCAGTTGGCAGGGTGGTGGCCAGCCCCAGCATTTT

abundance: NA
j_gene: TRBJ1-5
v_gene: TRBV30
d_gene: NA
len: 15
CDR3aa: CAWSESLRGNQPQHF
CDR3nt: TGTGCCTGGAGTGAATCTCTCAGGGGAAATCAGCCCCAGCATTTT

abundance: NA
j_gene: TRBJ2-1
v_gene: TRBV29-1
d_gene: TRBD2
len: 14
CDR3aa: CSVDQRGSPNEQFF
CDR3nt: TGCAGCGTTGATCAGCGGGGGTCCCCCAATGAGCAGTTCTTC

abundance: few
j_gene: TRBJ1-6
v_gene: TRBV25-1
d_gene: NA
len: 18
CDR3aa: CASSEFGGCISYNSPLHF
CDR3nt: TGTGCCAGCAGTGAATTCGGCGGATGTATATCCTATAATTCACCCCTCCACTTT

abundance: NA
j_gene: TRBJ2-5
v_gene: TRBV28
d_gene: NA
len: 16
CDR3aa: CASSPPWWGGMETQYF
CDR3nt: TGTGCCAGCAGTCCCCCCTGGTGGGGGGGCATGGAGACCCAGTACTTC

abundance: NA
j_gene: TRBJ2-7
v_gene: TRBV28
d_gene: NA
len: 13
CDR3aa: CASSFDYLDEQYF
CDR3nt: TGTGCCAGCAGTTTCGACTACCTAGACGAGCAGTACTTC

abundance: once
j_gene: TRBJ2-1
v_gene: TRBV20-1
d_gene: TRBD1
len: 15
CDR3aa: CSASEGTGGRNEQFF
CDR3nt: TGCAGTGCTAGTGAGGGGACAGGGGGTAGGAATGAGCAGTTCTTC

abundance: NA
j_gene: TRBJ1-1
v_gene: TRBV7-6
d_gene: TRBD1
len: 15
CDR3aa: CASSSRQGVNTEAFF
CDR3nt: TGTGCCAGCAGCTCCCGACAGGGAGTAAACACTGAAGCTTTCTTT

abundance: NA
j_gene: TRBJ1-6
v_gene: TRBV27
d_gene: TRBD1
len: 21
CDR3aa: CASSLGAYGTGGISYNSPLHF
CDR3nt: TGTGCCAGCAGTTTAGGAGCATACGGGACAGGGGGCATCTCCTATAATTCACCCCTCCACTTT

abundance: once
j_gene: TRBJ1-2
v_gene: TRBV24-1
d_gene: NA
len: 13
CDR3aa: CATSPTGYYGYTF
CDR3nt: TGTGCCACCAGTCCTACAGGGTATTATGGCTACACCTTC

abundance: NA
j_gene: TRBJ2-3
v_gene: TRBV27
d_gene: NA
len: 14
CDR3aa: CASAWASPTDTQYF
CDR3nt: TGTGCCAGCGCTTGGGCTAGCCCCACAGATACGCAGTATTTT

abundance: NA
j_gene: TRBJ2-7
v_gene: TRBV28
d_gene: NA
len: 15
CDR3aa: CASRLGTRSSYEQYF
CDR3nt: TGTGCCAGCAGGTTAGGGACAAGGAGCTCCTACGAGCAGTACTTC

abundance: NA
j_gene: TRBJ1-1
v_gene: TRBV3-1/TRBV3-2
d_gene: NA
len: 13
CDR3aa: CASTQTDTVKPFF
CDR3nt: TGTGCCAGCACCCAAACGGACACAGTTAAACCTTTCTTT

abundance: NA
j_gene: TRBJ1-1
v_gene: TRBV27
d_gene: NA
len: 14
CDR3aa: CASRNRSPNTEAFF
CDR3nt: TGTGCCAGCAGAAACAGGAGCCCTAACACTGAAGCTTTCTTT

abundance: few
j_gene: TRBJ2-2
v_gene: TRBV15
d_gene: NA
len: 13
CDR3aa: CATQLVVTGELFF
CDR3nt: TGTGCCACCCAGTTGGTGGTCACCGGGGAGCTGTTTTTT

abundance: NA
j_gene: TRBJ2-1
v_gene: TRBV28
d_gene: NA
len: 15
CDR3aa: CASSPTRGVRNEQFF
CDR3nt: TGTGCCAGCAGCCCCACCCGAGGCGTCCGTAATGAGCAGTTCTTC

abundance: NA
j_gene: TRBJ2-2
v_gene: TRBV30
d_gene: NA
len: 14
CDR3aa: CAWSRDRRTGELFF
CDR3nt: TGTGCCTGGAGTAGAGACCGGAGGACCGGGGAGCTGTTTTTT

abundance: NA
j_gene: TRBJ2-2
v_gene: TRBV9
d_gene: NA
len: 15
CDR3aa: CASSVAFGNTGELFF
CDR3nt: TGTGCCAGCAGCGTAGCTTTCGGGAACACCGGGGAGCTGTTTTTT

abundance: NA
j_gene: TRBJ2-1
v_gene: TRBV2
d_gene: NA
len: 16
CDR3aa: CASSGDGGGLYNEQFF
CDR3nt: TGTGCCAGCAGCGGGGACGGAGGGGGCCTGTACAATGAGCAGTTCTTC

abundance: NA
j_gene: TRBJ2-4
v_gene: TRBV27
d_gene: NA
len: 15
CDR3aa: CASSLIGGAKNIQYF
CDR3nt: TGTGCCAGCAGTTTAATCGGGGGAGCCAAAAACATTCAGTACTTC

abundance: NA
j_gene: TRBJ1-2
v_gene: TRBV10-3
d_gene: NA
len: 15
CDR3aa: CAISESGTRQDGYTF
CDR3nt: TGTGCCATCAGTGAGTCGGGGACACGGCAGGATGGCTACACCTTC

abundance: NA
j_gene: TRBJ1-2
v_gene: TRBV6-5
d_gene: NA
len: 14
CDR3aa: CASSYGEAAYGYTF
CDR3nt: TGTGCCAGCAGTTACGGGGAAGCGGCGTATGGCTACACCTTC

abundance: NA
j_gene: TRBJ2-5
v_gene: TRBV2
d_gene: TRBD1
len: 15
CDR3aa: CASRKTGGFQETQYF
CDR3nt: TGTGCCAGCAGAAAGACAGGGGGCTTTCAAGAGACCCAGTACTTC

abundance: NA
j_gene: TRBJ1-1
v_gene: TRBV28
d_gene: NA
len: 13
CDR3aa: CASSFEGFTEAFF
CDR3nt: TGTGCCAGCAGTTTTGAGGGATTCACTGAAGCTTTCTTT

abundance: NA
j_gene: TRBJ1-5
v_gene: TRBV12-3/TRBV12-4
d_gene: TRBD1
len: 13
CDR3aa: CASTLTGETPQHF
CDR3nt: TGTGCCAGCACCCTGACAGGGGAGACGCCCCAGCATTTT

abundance: NA
j_gene: TRBJ1-5
v_gene: TRBV3-1/TRBV3-2
d_gene: TRBD1
len: 16
CDR3aa: CASSQGPTGGSQPQHF
CDR3nt: TGTGCCAGCAGCCAAGGACCGACAGGGGGTAGTCAGCCCCAGCATTTT

abundance: NA
j_gene: TRBJ2-7
v_gene: TRBV11-1
d_gene: TRBD2
len: 15
CDR3aa: CASSPRWGLGAEQYF
CDR3nt: TGTGCCAGCAGCCCCCGGTGGGGACTAGGAGCCGAGCAGTACTTC

abundance: NA
j_gene: TRBJ1-5
v_gene: TRBV5-1
d_gene: TRBD1
len: 16
CDR3aa: CASSWGDRNSNQPQHF
CDR3nt: TGCGCCAGCAGCTGGGGGGACAGGAATAGCAATCAGCCCCAGCATTTT

abundance: NA
j_gene: TRBJ2-3
v_gene: TRBV6-5
d_gene: TRBD2
len: 15
CDR3aa: CASSTSGLRTDTQYF
CDR3nt: TGTGCCAGCTCCACTAGCGGACTACGCACAGATACGCAGTATTTT

abundance: NA
j_gene: TRBJ1-5
v_gene: TRBV6-1
d_gene: NA
len: 14
CDR3aa: CASSDGGWGQPQHF
CDR3nt: TGTGCCAGCAGTGACGGAGGGTGGGGACAGCCCCAGCATTTT

abundance: NA
j_gene: TRBJ2-3
v_gene: TRBV7-3
d_gene: NA
len: 15
CDR3aa: CASSLRASVTDTQYF
CDR3nt: TGTGCCAGCAGCTTAAGAGCTAGCGTCACAGATACGCAGTATTTT

abundance: NA
j_gene: TRBJ2-2
v_gene: TRBV28
d_gene: NA
len: 12
CDR3aa: CASSTPTGELFF
CDR3nt: TGTGCCAGCAGCACACCCACCGGGGAGCTGTTTTTT

abundance: few
j_gene: TRBJ2-1
v_gene: TRBV9
d_gene: NA
len: 12
CDR3aa: CASSVTGNEQFF
CDR3nt: TGTGCCAGCAGCGTTACAGGGAATGAGCAGTTCTTC

abundance: NA
j_gene: TRBJ2-7
v_gene: TRBV13
d_gene: TRBD2
len: 16
CDR3aa: CASSIGLAGNSYEQYF
CDR3nt: TGTGCCAGCAGCATCGGACTAGCGGGAAATTCCTACGAGCAGTACTTC

abundance: NA
j_gene: TRBJ2-3
v_gene: TRBV7-3
d_gene: NA
len: 15
CDR3aa: CASSLSRVFTDTQYF
CDR3nt: TGTGCCAGCAGCTTATCGCGGGTATTCACAGATACGCAGTATTTT

abundance: NA
j_gene: TRBJ2-5
v_gene: TRBV9
d_gene: TRBD2
len: 15
CDR3aa: CASSPGLAGAVTQYF
CDR3nt: TGTGCCAGCAGCCCAGGACTAGCGGGGGCGGTGACCCAGTACTTC

abundance: NA
j_gene: TRBJ1-4
v_gene: TRBV5-6
d_gene: TRBD1
len: 17
CDR3aa: CASSSKGQVATNEKLFF
CDR3nt: TGTGCCAGCAGCTCCAAGGGACAGGTAGCAACTAATGAAAAACTGTTTTTT

abundance: NA
j_gene: TRBJ2-3
v_gene: TRBV5-1
d_gene: NA
len: 15
CDR3aa: CASSWRGASADTQYF
CDR3nt: TGCGCCAGCAGCTGGAGGGGCGCATCGGCAGATACGCAGTATTTT

abundance: NA
j_gene: TRBJ1-2
v_gene: TRBV4-2
d_gene: NA
len: 15
CDR3aa: CASSQDRTVSYGYTF
CDR3nt: TGTGCCAGCAGCCAAGATAGGACAGTCTCCTATGGCTACACCTTC

abundance: NA
j_gene: TRBJ1-6
v_gene: TRBV4-3
d_gene: NA
len: 16
CDR3aa: CASSQEVAGLNSPLHF
CDR3nt: TGCGCCAGCAGCCAAGAAGTGGCAGGCCTTAATTCACCCCTCCACTTT

abundance: NA
j_gene: TRBJ2-1
v_gene: TRBV19
d_gene: NA
len: 15
CDR3aa: CASSMGGGHINEQFF
CDR3nt: TGTGCCAGTAGTATGGGTGGCGGGCATATCAATGAGCAGTTCTTC

abundance: once
j_gene: TRBJ1-2
v_gene: TRBV6-5
d_gene: TRBD1
len: 14
CDR3aa: CASSYSGQNYGYTF
CDR3nt: TGTGCCAGCAGTTACTCGGGACAGAACTATGGCTACACCTTC

abundance: NA
j_gene: TRBJ2-3
v_gene: TRBV5-1
d_gene: TRBD2
len: 17
CDR3aa: CASSLVGAGGRTDTQYF
CDR3nt: TGCGCCAGCAGCTTGGTCGGCGCGGGGGGGAGAACAGATACGCAGTATTTT

abundance: NA
j_gene: TRBJ2-3
v_gene: TRBV2
d_gene: NA
len: 16
CDR3aa: CASSEVGGLIADTQYF
CDR3nt: TGTGCCAGCAGTGAAGTTGGAGGTCTCATCGCAGATACGCAGTATTTT

abundance: once
j_gene: TRBJ2-7
v_gene: TRBV12-3/TRBV12-4
d_gene: NA
len: 13
CDR3aa: CASSLARLYEQYF
CDR3nt: TGTGCCAGCAGTTTAGCGCGTCTCTACGAGCAGTACTTC

abundance: once
j_gene: TRBJ1-2
v_gene: TRBV11-2
d_gene: NA
len: 14
CDR3aa: CASSPGGTNYGYTF
CDR3nt: TGTGCCAGCAGCCCGGGAGGAACTAACTATGGCTACACCTTC

abundance: NA
j_gene: TRBJ2-5
v_gene: TRBV29-1
d_gene: TRBD2
len: 13
CDR3aa: CSGGSGGQETQYF
CDR3nt: TGCAGCGGGGGGTCGGGGGGCCAAGAGACCCAGTACTTC

abundance: NA
j_gene: TRBJ1-1
v_gene: TRBV7-8
d_gene: TRBD1
len: 15
CDR3aa: CASRPGQGINTEAFF
CDR3nt: TGTGCCAGCAGACCGGGACAGGGAATTAACACTGAAGCTTTCTTT